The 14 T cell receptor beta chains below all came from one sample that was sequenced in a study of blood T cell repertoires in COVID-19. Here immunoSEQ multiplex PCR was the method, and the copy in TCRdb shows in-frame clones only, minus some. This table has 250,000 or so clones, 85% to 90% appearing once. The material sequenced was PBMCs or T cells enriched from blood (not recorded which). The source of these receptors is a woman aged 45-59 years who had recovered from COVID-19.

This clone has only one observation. CDR3 DNA sequence: TGTGCCAGCAGCTTGCGACTAGCTGATAGACACACAGATACGCAGTATTTT. Translating gives CASSLRLADRHTDTQYF. The chain is built from TRBV5-4 and TRBJ2-3; 7 bases line up with TRBD2. The ends lost 1 base at V and 2 bases at J; junction bases unmatched: 10. This CDR3 contains 17 residues. CDR1 SGHNT and CDR2 YYREEE come from the germline V gene (reference sequence).

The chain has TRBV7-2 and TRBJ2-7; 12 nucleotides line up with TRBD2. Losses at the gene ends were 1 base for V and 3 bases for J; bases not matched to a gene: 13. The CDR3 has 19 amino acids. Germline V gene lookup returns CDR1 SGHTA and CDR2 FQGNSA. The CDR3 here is CASSLGGLAGHPRSYEQYF. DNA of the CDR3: TGTGCCAGCAGCTTAGGGGGACTAGCGGGCCACCCTCGTAGCTACGAGCAGTACTTC.

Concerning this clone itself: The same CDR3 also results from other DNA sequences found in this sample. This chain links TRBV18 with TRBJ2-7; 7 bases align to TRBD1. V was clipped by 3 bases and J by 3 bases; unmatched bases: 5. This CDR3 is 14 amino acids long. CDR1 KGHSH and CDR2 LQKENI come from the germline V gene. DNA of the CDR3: TGTGCCAGCTCACCGGGGACAGACAGCTACGAGCAGTACTTC. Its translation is CASSPGTDSYEQYF.

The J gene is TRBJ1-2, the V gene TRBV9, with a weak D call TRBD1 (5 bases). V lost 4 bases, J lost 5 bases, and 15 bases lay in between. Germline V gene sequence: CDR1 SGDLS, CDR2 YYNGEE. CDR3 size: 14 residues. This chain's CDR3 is CASSPLVGGYGYTF. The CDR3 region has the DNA TGTGCCAGCAGCCCCTTGGTGGGGGGGTATGGCTACACCTTC.

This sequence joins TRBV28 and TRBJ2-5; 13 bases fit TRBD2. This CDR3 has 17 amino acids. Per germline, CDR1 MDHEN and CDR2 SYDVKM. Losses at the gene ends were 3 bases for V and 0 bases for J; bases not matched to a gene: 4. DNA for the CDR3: TGTGCCAGCAGTTTGTTGGGACTAGCGGGAAACCAAGAGACCCAGTACTTC. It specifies CASSLLGLAGNQETQYF.

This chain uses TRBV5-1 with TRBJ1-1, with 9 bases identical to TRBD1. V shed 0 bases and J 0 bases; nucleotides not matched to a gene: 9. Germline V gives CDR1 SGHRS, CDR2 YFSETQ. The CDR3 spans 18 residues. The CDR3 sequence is CASSLAGTGWSVNTEAFF. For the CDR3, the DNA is TGCGCCAGCAGCTTGGCCGGGACAGGGTGGAGTGTGAACACTGAAGCTTTCTTT.

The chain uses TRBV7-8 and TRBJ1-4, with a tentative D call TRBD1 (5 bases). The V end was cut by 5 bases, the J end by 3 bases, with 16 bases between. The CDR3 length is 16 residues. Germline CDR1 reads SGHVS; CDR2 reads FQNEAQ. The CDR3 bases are TGTGCCAGCAGCCAGTACGGGGGTGCGGCTAATGAAAAACTGTTTTTT. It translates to CASSQYGGAANEKLFF.

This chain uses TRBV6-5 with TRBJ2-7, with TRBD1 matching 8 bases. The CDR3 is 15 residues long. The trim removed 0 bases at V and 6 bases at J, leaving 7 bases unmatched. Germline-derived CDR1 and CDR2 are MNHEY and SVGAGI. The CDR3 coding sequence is TGTGCCAGCAGTTACTCGGGCAGGGGGCAAGGCGAGCAGTACTTC. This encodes CASSYSGRGQGEQYF.

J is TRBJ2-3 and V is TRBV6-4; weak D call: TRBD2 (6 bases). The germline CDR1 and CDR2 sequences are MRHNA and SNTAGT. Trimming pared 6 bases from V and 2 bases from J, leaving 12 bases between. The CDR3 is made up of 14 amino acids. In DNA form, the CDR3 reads TGTGCCAGCAGCCGGAGGGCAGACACAGATACGCAGTATTTT. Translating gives CASSRRADTDTQYF.

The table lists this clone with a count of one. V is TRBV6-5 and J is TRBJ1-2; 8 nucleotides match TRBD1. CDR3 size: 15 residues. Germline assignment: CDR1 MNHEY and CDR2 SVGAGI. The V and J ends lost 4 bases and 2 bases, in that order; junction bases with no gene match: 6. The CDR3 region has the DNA TGTGCCAGCAGTTCTCGCGGGACAGGAAACTATGGCTACACCTTC. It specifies CASSSRGTGNYGYTF.

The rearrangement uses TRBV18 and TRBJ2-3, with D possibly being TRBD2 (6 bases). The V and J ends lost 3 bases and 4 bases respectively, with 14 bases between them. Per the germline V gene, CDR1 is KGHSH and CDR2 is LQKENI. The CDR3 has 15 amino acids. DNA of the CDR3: TGTGCCAGCTCACCCTTTGGCGGGATTGCAGATACGCAGTATTTT. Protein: CASSPFGGIADTQYF.

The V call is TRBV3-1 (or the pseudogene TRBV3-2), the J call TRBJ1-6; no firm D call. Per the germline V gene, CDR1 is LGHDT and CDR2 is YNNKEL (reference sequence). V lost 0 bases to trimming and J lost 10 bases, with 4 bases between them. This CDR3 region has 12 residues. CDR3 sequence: CASSQERSPLHF. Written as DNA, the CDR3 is TGTGCCAGCAGCCAAGAACGGTCACCCCTCCACTTT.

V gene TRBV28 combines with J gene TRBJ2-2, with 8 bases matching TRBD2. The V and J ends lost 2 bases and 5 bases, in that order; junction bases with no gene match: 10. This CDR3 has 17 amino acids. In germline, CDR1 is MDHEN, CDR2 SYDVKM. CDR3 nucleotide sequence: TGTGCCAGCAGTTTAATTTACCCTTTAGCGGGGACCGGGGAGCTGTTTTTT. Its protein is CASSLIYPLAGTGELFF.

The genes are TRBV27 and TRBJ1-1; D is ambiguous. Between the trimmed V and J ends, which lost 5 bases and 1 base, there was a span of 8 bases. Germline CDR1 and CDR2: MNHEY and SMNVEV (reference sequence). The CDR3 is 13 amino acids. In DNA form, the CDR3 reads TGTGCCAGCAGTGCACACCGGAACACTGAAGCTTTCTTT. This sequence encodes CASSAHRNTEAFF.